This T cell receptor (beta chain) was sequenced in a study of blood T cell repertoires in COVID-19. Repertoires were generated with immunoSEQ multiplex PCR, while TCRdb's copy carries only in-frame clones and drops some. The sample has around 90,000 clones, about nine tenths seen once. Germline V gene data show CDR1 as MGHRA and CDR2 as YSYEKL. V gave up 3 bases and J gave up 5 bases; unmatched junction bases: 12. This CDR3 region has 17 residues. The rearrangement uses TRBV4-1 and TRBJ1-1, with 10 bases that match TRBD1. This clonotype originated in a male donor with acute or convalescent COVID-19. Sequencing was done on a sample of peripheral blood. As DNA, the CDR3 is TGCGCCAGCAGCCACGTCCCGGGACAGGGGTGGGGGACTGAAGCTTTCTTT. Protein product: CASSHVPGQGWGTEAFF.